These 26 T cell receptor beta chains share one sample of origin, sequenced in a study of neoadjuvant anti-PD-1 for oral cavity cancer. The assay was immunoSEQ multiplex PCR, and TCRdb's table has in-frame clones only and misses some. The repertoire has several thousand clones, 66% of them found once; the top ten carry about 8.3%. This specimen was tumor tissue, taken before nivolumab (anti-PD-1) treatment. The receptors derive from a person aged 35 to 85 with oral cavity squamous cell carcinoma.

This clone has only one observation. This chain joins TRBV6-1 and TRBJ2-2, with 7 bases aligning to TRBD2. Germline CDR1 and CDR2: MNHNS and SASEGT. V dropped 1 base and J dropped 4; count of bases not matched to a gene: 6. The CDR3 is 16 residues long. CDR3 sequence: CASSEDPGGSTGELFF. CDR3 nucleotides: TGTGCCAGCAGTGAAGATCCGGGAGGTAGCACCGGGGAGCTGTTTTTT.

This chain joins TRBV29-1 and TRBJ2-7; TRBD2 matches 8 bases. This CDR3 region has 13 residues. V dropped 7 bases and J dropped 0; count of bases not matched to a gene: 5. Germline-derived CDR1 and CDR2 are SQVTM and ANQGSEA. The CDR3: CSARAGDSYEQYF. CDR3 DNA sequence: TGCAGCGCCAGAGCGGGAGACTCCTACGAGCAGTACTTC.

V and J are TRBV27 and TRBJ2-5, with D possibly being TRBD1 (6 bases). CDR3 length equals 14 residues. V was pared by 2 bases and J by 5 bases, with 12 bases between. From germline, CDR1 is MNHEY and CDR2 SMNVEV (reference sequence). The CDR3 spells CASSLKPGVETQYF. The DNA for the CDR3 is TGTGCCAGCAGTTTAAAACCAGGGGTGGAGACCCAGTACTTC.

The chain couples TRBV7-9 to TRBJ1-2; D gene unclear. The CDR3 contains 13 residues. Trimming left V 5 bases short and J 6 bases short, with 13 bases between. The germline V gene encodes CDR1 SEHNR and CDR2 FQNEAQ (reference sequence). CDR3 protein: CASSPLQYDGYTF. The DNA of the CDR3 is TGTGCCAGCAGCCCTCTTCAATACGATGGCTACACCTTC.

The chain is built from TRBV25-1 and TRBJ1-2; no firm D call. Germline V lookup: CDR1 MGHDK, CDR2 SYGVNS. This CDR3 has 14 residues. Between the trimmed V and J ends, which lost 1 base and 2 bases, there was a span of 8 bases. CDR3 in DNA: TGTGCCAGCAGTGAATCAGTATTCAACTATGGCTACACCTTC. Translating it yields CASSESVFNYGYTF.

This chain links TRBV29-1 with TRBJ1-1; weak D call: TRBD1 (5 bases). CDR1 SQVTM and CDR2 ANQGSEA come from the germline V gene. The CDR3 loop spans 15 amino acids. Between the trimmed V and J ends, which lost 2 bases and 5 bases, there was a span of 18 bases. The CDR3 region has the DNA TGCAGCGTTGAACCCCCTCGCGGAGGGGTGACTGAAGCTTTCTTT. Protein product: CSVEPPRGGVTEAFF.

This chain links TRBV2 with TRBJ2-1, with 14 positions matching TRBD2. V shed 5 bases and J 7 bases; nucleotides not matched to a gene: 4. The CDR3 loop spans 15 amino acids. Looked up from germline, CDR1 is SNHLY and CDR2 is FYNNEI. CDR3 sequence reads: CASSLGLAGDNEQFF. The DNA for the CDR3 is TGTGCCAGCAGTTTGGGACTAGCGGGAGATAATGAGCAGTTCTTC.

The rearrangement links TRBV5-4 to TRBJ2-7, with TRBD1 matching over 9 bases. CDR3 length: 15 residues. The junction had 6 bases not matched to a gene; V was cut back by 5 bases and J by 0 bases. Germline V CDR1 and CDR2: SGHNT, YYREEE (reference sequence). The CDR3 loop is CASRPGTGHSYEQYF. DNA for the CDR3: TGTGCCAGCAGGCCTGGGACAGGGCACTCCTACGAGCAGTACTTC. Combining the CDR3 with reference TRBV5-4 and TRBJ2-7 gives the whole variable domain ETGVTQSPTHLIKTRGQQVTLRCSSQSGHNTVSWYQQALGQGPQFIFQYYREEENGRGNFPPRFSGLQFPNYSSELNVNALELDDSALYLCASRPGTGHSYEQYFGPGTRLTVT.

The CDR3 coding sequence is TGCGCCAGCAGCTTAGGTCGGGGGGTAGCTTTCTTT. It encodes CASSLGRGVAFF. The rearrangement links TRBV5-1 to TRBJ1-1, with a tentative D call TRBD1 (5 bases). Per germline, CDR1 SGHRS and CDR2 YFSETQ. Trimming removed 2 bases from V and 10 bases from J, with 12 bases in between. CDR3 length: 12 residues.

This clone was counted a few times. This sequence joins TRBV9 and TRBJ2-5, with 7 bases identical to TRBD1. V lost 2 bases and J lost 1; bases outside the gene matches: 2. The CDR3 is 14 residues long. Germline assignment: CDR1 SGDLS and CDR2 YYNGEE. In DNA form, the CDR3 reads TGTGCCAGCAGCGTCGGGACAGTCCAAGAGACCCAGTACTTC. The encoded protein is CASSVGTVQETQYF.

The J gene is TRBJ1-2, the V gene TRBV9; TRBD1 matches 7 bases. Per the germline V gene, CDR1 is SGDLS and CDR2 is YYNGEE. This CDR3 has 13 residues. Unmatched junction bases numbered 5, after V lost 3 bases and J lost 6 bases. Here the CDR3 reads CASSAGGIDGYTF. In DNA, the CDR3 is TGTGCCAGCAGCGCAGGGGGGATCGATGGCTACACCTTC. The entire variable domain, with the rest obtained from reference TRBV9 and TRBJ1-2, is as follows: DSGVTQTPKHLITATGQRVTLRCSPRSGDLSVYWYQQSLDQGLQFLIQYYNGEERAKGNILERFSAQQFPDLHSELNLSSLELGDSALYFCASSAGGIDGYTFGSGTRLTVV.

The rearrangement links TRBV5-1 to TRBJ1-1; D gene ambiguous. Germline values: CDR1 SGHRS, CDR2 YFSETQ. The length of the CDR3 is 14 residues. V lost 0 bases to trimming and J lost 0 bases, with 6 bases between them. The CDR3 DNA sequence: TGCGCCAGCAGCTTGGGGTATTTGAACACTGAAGCTTTCTTT. Translating gives CASSLGYLNTEAFF.

The chain employs TRBV4-2 and TRBJ2-2, with D perhaps TRBD2 (5 bases). The CDR3 has 18 amino acids. The germline gives CDR1 LGHNA, CDR2 YNFKEQ. The ends were cut back, 0 bases at V and 1 base at J, with 15 bases in the middle. The CDR3 nucleotides read TGTGCCAGCAGCCAAGATTCGTGGCAACGGGAGAACACCGGGGAGCTGTTTTTT. Protein sequence: CASSQDSWQRENTGELFF.

The J gene is TRBJ2-5, the V gene TRBV30; the D is unclear. Germline-derived CDR1 and CDR2 are GTSNPN and SVGIG (reference sequence). V gave up 0 bases and J gave up 7 bases, with 12 bases separating them. This CDR3 contains 13 residues. This CDR3 reads CAWSVLGSGTQYF. The DNA of the CDR3 is TGTGCCTGGAGTGTACTCGGGTCCGGGACCCAGTACTTC.

The chain combines TRBV4-2 with TRBJ2-1; D unresolved. The germline V and J ends were trimmed by 1 base and 3 bases, with 13 bases remaining between them. The CDR3 consists of 16 residues. CDR1 is LGHNA and CDR2 is YNFKEQ in the germline V gene. Here the CDR3 DNA reads TGTGCCAGCAGCCAAGGCGACACCGATGGCTACAATGAGCAGTTCTTC. As protein: CASSQGDTDGYNEQFF.

CDR3 DNA sequence: TGTGCCAGCAGCCGGACAGGGGGAAGCTCCTACGAGCAGTACTTC. This codes for CASSRTGGSSYEQYF. The J gene is TRBJ2-7, the V gene TRBV28, with TRBD1 identical over 10 bases. This CDR3 region has 15 residues. The trim removed 6 bases at V and 0 bases at J, leaving 5 bases unmatched. CDR1 is MDHEN, CDR2 SYDVKM, per germline.

The chain combines TRBV5-6 with TRBJ1-1; tentative D call: TRBD1 (5 bases). The germline gives CDR1 SGHDT, CDR2 YYEEEE. With 3 bases removed from V and 1 base from J, the gap between germline ends came to 7 bases. This CDR3 region has 13 residues. CDR3 amino acids: CASSWGRNTEAFF. For the CDR3, the DNA is TGTGCCAGCAGCTGGGGGAGGAACACTGAAGCTTTCTTT.

The rearrangement uses TRBV10-1 and TRBJ2-1; weak D call: TRBD2 (6 bases). The V and J ends lost 3 bases and 10 bases respectively, with 13 bases between them. CDR1 and CDR2 (germline): WNHNN, SYGVQD (reference sequence). There are 13 residues in the CDR3. The CDR3 DNA sequence: TGCGCCAGCAGTGAAAGTAGCGGAAGAGAGCAGTTCTTC. Translation gives CASSESSGREQFF.

V usage is TRBV27 and J usage is TRBJ1-3; D gene unclear. This CDR3 is 14 amino acids long. In germline, CDR1 is MNHEY, CDR2 SMNVEV (reference sequence). V was clipped by 1 base and J by 6 bases, with 10 bases between them. The CDR3 DNA is TGTGCCAGCAGTTTATACCCTACCGAAAACACCATATATTTT. Its translation is CASSLYPTENTIYF.

CDR3 loop: CAAAAGAKNSGYTF. The CDR3 DNA reads as TGTGCCGCCGCCGCGGGGGCTAAGAATAGTGGCTACACCTTC. The V call is TRBV10-3, the J call TRBJ1-2, with D perhaps TRBD1 (6 bases). V was shortened by 11 bases and J by 7 bases, with 23 bases between the two germline ends. Per the germline V gene, CDR1 is ENHRY and CDR2 is SYGVKD. This CDR3 spans 14 amino acids.

This clone came up a few times. The chain is built from TRBV30 and TRBJ1-3, with D maybe TRBD1 (5 bases). The CDR3 has 14 amino acids. Germline CDR1 reads GTSNPN; CDR2 reads SVGIG (reference sequence). V was shortened by 8 bases and J by 0 bases, with 14 bases between the two germline ends. The DNA for the CDR3 is TGTGCCGGGGATCGGAGGGGCTCTGGAAACACCATATATTTT. Its translation: CAGDRRGSGNTIYF.

The rearrangement links TRBV27 to TRBJ1-6; a weak D match, TRBD1 (6 bases). The CDR3 totals 16 residues. Germline V lookup: CDR1 MNHEY, CDR2 SMNVEV (reference sequence). Trimming removed 5 bases at V and 7 bases at J, with 18 bases between. The CDR3 nucleotides are TGTGCCAGCAGTATGCGGACAGATGATTTGAATTCACCCCTCCACTTT. It codes for CASSMRTDDLNSPLHF.

This clone was recorded a few times. V is TRBV4-1 and J is TRBJ1-4; D is unclear. Per germline, CDR1 MGHRA and CDR2 YSYEKL. Trimming removed 7 bases at V and 1 base at J, with 13 bases between. CDR3 size: 15 residues. Here the CDR3 reads CASTWIWGTNEKLFF. CDR3 DNA sequence: TGCGCCAGCACGTGGATTTGGGGAACTAATGAAAAACTGTTTTTT.

The rearrangement joins TRBV6-6 to TRBJ2-7, with D perhaps matching TRBD1 (5 bases). The CDR3 consists of 14 residues. The germline V gene encodes CDR1 MNHNY and CDR2 SVGAGI (reference sequence). V was clipped by 0 bases and J by 2 bases, with 8 bases between them. CDR3 sequence: CASSYSQGTYEQYF. The CDR3 DNA is TGTGCCAGCAGTTACTCGCAGGGAACCTACGAGCAGTACTTC.

This clone was counted between two and nine times. V gene TRBV4-1 combines with J gene TRBJ1-2; D may be TRBD1 (5 bases). CDR3 length: 15 residues. V gave up 2 bases and J gave up 1 base, with 11 bases separating them. Per germline, CDR1 MGHRA and CDR2 YSYEKL. CDR3 residues: CASSQNEQVNYGYTF. The CDR3 DNA follows: TGCGCCAGCAGCCAAAACGAACAGGTTAACTATGGCTACACCTTC.

This clone was counted only a few times. The chain carries TRBV30 and TRBJ1-2, with 12 bases that match TRBD1. Germline CDR1 reads GTSNPN; CDR2 reads SVGIG (reference sequence). This CDR3 comprises 15 residues. V shed 3 bases and J 7 bases; nucleotides not matched to a gene: 9. CDR3 protein: CAWRGQGAFSGGYTF. Here the CDR3 DNA reads TGTGCCTGGAGGGGACAGGGGGCGTTCTCGGGTGGCTACACCTTC.